This entry is about one TCR beta chain. Its antigen remains unknown. One end of the junction fails to match germline, which may point to a read error. These data originate in a study of T cells in Graves' hyperthyroidism and ophthalmopathy. Study-wide points: From stable hyperthyroidism, ophthalmopathy was set apart by a 13 V-J model.

The CDR3 runs 15 residues. The germline gives CDR1 SGHTA, CDR2 FQGNSA. In patients aged 18 to 65, hyperthyroidism was newly diagnosed, with duration under 2 months. PBMCs came from over 8.5 ml fresh peripheral blood. The investigators amplified TCR beta CDR3 regions from RNA transcripts. TCR CDR3 regions were first amplified by RT-PCR with HTBI primers. Using its own MiXCR run on the multiplex PCR reads, TCRdb lists one record per CDR3 protein. Of about 840,000 distinct CDR3 sequences in the sample, 35% to 45% are singletons; the top ten hold 8% to 9%. The chain carries TRBV7-2 and TRBJ1-1; 9 nucleotides match TRBD1. The clonotype was recovered from a man in his late teens or twenties with Graves' hyperthyroidism. Sequenced input: blood. The CDR3: CASSPLAGQGIEAFF. The CDR3 DNA sequence: TGCGCCAGCAGCCCGCTCGCGGGACAGGGAATTGAAGCTTTCTTT.